Shown below are 12 T cell receptor beta chains from a single sample sequenced in a study of blood T cell repertoires in COVID-19. This table comes from immunoSEQ multiplex PCR, and its TCRdb copy is limited to in-frame clones, with some not included. This sample has around 250,000 clones, with 70% to 90% found just once. Sequencing was performed on PBMCs or T cells enriched from blood (not recorded which). The receptor source for this set is a woman in her forties or fifties who had recovered from COVID-19.

CDR3 residues: CASSDRRGVGYGYTF. The CDR3 region has the DNA TGTGCCAGCAGTGACCGCAGGGGTGTGGGTTATGGCTACACCTTC. This sequence joins TRBV2 and TRBJ1-2, with a weak D call TRBD1 (6 bases). CDR1 is SNHLY and CDR2 is FYNNEI in the germline V gene. The CDR3 has 15 residues. V was pared by 3 bases and J by 5 bases, with 16 bases between.

This chain connects TRBV18 to TRBJ2-2; perhaps TRBD2 as D (5 bases). The CDR3 extends over 16 amino acids. V was pared by 3 bases and J by 0 bases, with 11 bases between. Germline assignment: CDR1 KGHSH and CDR2 LQKENI. The CDR3 sequence: CASSPLGEANTGELFF. The CDR3 DNA sequence: TGTGCCAGCTCACCGTTGGGAGAAGCGAACACCGGGGAGCTGTTTTTT.

This chain connects TRBV28 to TRBJ1-6; tentative D call: TRBD1 (5 bases). Trimming removed 7 bases at V and 7 bases at J, with 17 bases between. The CDR3 has 15 amino acids. Germline CDR1 and CDR2: MDHEN and SYDVKM. CDR3 DNA sequence: TGTGCCAGCAACACCTGGACACTAGCAAATTCACCCCTCCACTTT. It yields the protein CASNTWTLANSPLHF.

The chain is built from TRBV25-1 and TRBJ1-5, with D unclear. The germline CDR1 and CDR2 sequences are MGHDK and SYGVNS. Trimming pared 2 bases from V and 7 bases from J, leaving 9 bases between. CDR3 length: 13 residues. CDR3 protein: CASSEQPGQPQHF. In nucleotides, the CDR3 is TGTGCCAGCAGTGAACAGCCGGGACAGCCCCAGCATTTT.

J is TRBJ2-1 and V is TRBV19; 8 positions match TRBD2. The CDR3 sequence is 16 residues long. CDR1 LNHDA and CDR2 SQIVND come from the germline V gene (reference sequence). The V segment lost 6 bases and the J segment 0 bases; nucleotides outside the gene matches: 7. The CDR3 DNA is TGTGCCAGTAGAGCCTCCGGGACTAGCTCCTACAATGAGCAGTTCTTC. Protein sequence: CASRASGTSSYNEQFF.

This chain links TRBV2 with TRBJ2-5; no definite D call. This CDR3 region has 16 residues. Germline CDR1 is SNHLY and CDR2 is FYNNEI. V was cut by 7 bases and J by 5 bases, with 23 bases left in between. The CDR3 nucleotides read TGTGCCAGCACCTATCGGCCGGGTAACTTTATCGAGACCCAGTACTTC. Its protein product is CASTYRPGNFIETQYF.

The chain is built from TRBV19 and TRBJ1-3, with a weak D call TRBD1 (5 bases). CDR1 is LNHDA, CDR2 SQIVND, per germline (reference sequence). V lost 6 bases, J lost 0 bases, and 12 bases lay in between. CDR3 size: 15 residues. The CDR3 region is CASSNDRSSGNTIYF. CDR3 nucleotides: TGTGCCAGTAGCAACGACAGAAGCTCTGGAAACACCATATATTTT.

This clone was detected once. This chain links TRBV19 with TRBJ2-7; 11 nucleotides align to TRBD1. The CDR3 extends over 14 amino acids. The trim removed 5 bases at V and 3 bases at J, leaving 3 bases unmatched. CDR1 is LNHDA and CDR2 is SQIVND in the germline V gene (reference sequence). The CDR3 reads CASSPGTGGYEQYF. Here the CDR3 DNA reads TGTGCCAGTAGTCCAGGGACAGGGGGCTACGAGCAGTACTTC.

The CDR3 protein is CASGGAPNRGYTF. CDR3 nucleotides: TGTGCCAGCGGGGGGGCCCCCAATCGCGGCTACACCTTC. The J gene is TRBJ1-2, the V gene TRBV12-3 or TRBV12-4; possible D gene TRBD1, 6 bases. CDR3 length: 13 amino acids. V was clipped by 8 bases and J by 8 bases, with 18 bases between them.

This chain connects TRBV19 to TRBJ1-2; D gene ambiguous. Trimming removed 7 bases at V and 5 bases at J, with 17 bases between. Germline values: CDR1 LNHDA, CDR2 SQIVND (reference sequence). This CDR3 comprises 14 residues. This CDR3 is CASNGYPGGYGYTF. Here the CDR3 DNA reads TGTGCCAGTAATGGCTACCCCGGCGGATATGGCTACACCTTC.

The rearrangement links TRBV9 to TRBJ2-3; D possibly corresponds to TRBD1 (6 bases). From germline, CDR1 is SGDLS and CDR2 YYNGEE. The CDR3 sequence is 16 residues long. V was cut by 3 bases and J by 0 bases, with 14 bases left in between. This CDR3 reads CASSARGQPSTDTQYF. Written as DNA, the CDR3 is TGTGCCAGCAGCGCTCGTGGACAGCCGAGCACAGATACGCAGTATTTT.

The chain couples TRBV7-6 to TRBJ2-2; 8 positions agree with TRBD1. The CDR3 is 15 residues long. V shed 5 bases, J shed 4 bases, and the junction held 6 bases outside the gene matches. Germline V gene data show CDR1 as SGHVS and CDR2 as FNYEAQ. The CDR3 DNA reads TGTGCCAGCAGCATTCCCACAGGGGGCACCGGGGAGCTGTTTTTT. Translating it yields CASSIPTGGTGELFF.